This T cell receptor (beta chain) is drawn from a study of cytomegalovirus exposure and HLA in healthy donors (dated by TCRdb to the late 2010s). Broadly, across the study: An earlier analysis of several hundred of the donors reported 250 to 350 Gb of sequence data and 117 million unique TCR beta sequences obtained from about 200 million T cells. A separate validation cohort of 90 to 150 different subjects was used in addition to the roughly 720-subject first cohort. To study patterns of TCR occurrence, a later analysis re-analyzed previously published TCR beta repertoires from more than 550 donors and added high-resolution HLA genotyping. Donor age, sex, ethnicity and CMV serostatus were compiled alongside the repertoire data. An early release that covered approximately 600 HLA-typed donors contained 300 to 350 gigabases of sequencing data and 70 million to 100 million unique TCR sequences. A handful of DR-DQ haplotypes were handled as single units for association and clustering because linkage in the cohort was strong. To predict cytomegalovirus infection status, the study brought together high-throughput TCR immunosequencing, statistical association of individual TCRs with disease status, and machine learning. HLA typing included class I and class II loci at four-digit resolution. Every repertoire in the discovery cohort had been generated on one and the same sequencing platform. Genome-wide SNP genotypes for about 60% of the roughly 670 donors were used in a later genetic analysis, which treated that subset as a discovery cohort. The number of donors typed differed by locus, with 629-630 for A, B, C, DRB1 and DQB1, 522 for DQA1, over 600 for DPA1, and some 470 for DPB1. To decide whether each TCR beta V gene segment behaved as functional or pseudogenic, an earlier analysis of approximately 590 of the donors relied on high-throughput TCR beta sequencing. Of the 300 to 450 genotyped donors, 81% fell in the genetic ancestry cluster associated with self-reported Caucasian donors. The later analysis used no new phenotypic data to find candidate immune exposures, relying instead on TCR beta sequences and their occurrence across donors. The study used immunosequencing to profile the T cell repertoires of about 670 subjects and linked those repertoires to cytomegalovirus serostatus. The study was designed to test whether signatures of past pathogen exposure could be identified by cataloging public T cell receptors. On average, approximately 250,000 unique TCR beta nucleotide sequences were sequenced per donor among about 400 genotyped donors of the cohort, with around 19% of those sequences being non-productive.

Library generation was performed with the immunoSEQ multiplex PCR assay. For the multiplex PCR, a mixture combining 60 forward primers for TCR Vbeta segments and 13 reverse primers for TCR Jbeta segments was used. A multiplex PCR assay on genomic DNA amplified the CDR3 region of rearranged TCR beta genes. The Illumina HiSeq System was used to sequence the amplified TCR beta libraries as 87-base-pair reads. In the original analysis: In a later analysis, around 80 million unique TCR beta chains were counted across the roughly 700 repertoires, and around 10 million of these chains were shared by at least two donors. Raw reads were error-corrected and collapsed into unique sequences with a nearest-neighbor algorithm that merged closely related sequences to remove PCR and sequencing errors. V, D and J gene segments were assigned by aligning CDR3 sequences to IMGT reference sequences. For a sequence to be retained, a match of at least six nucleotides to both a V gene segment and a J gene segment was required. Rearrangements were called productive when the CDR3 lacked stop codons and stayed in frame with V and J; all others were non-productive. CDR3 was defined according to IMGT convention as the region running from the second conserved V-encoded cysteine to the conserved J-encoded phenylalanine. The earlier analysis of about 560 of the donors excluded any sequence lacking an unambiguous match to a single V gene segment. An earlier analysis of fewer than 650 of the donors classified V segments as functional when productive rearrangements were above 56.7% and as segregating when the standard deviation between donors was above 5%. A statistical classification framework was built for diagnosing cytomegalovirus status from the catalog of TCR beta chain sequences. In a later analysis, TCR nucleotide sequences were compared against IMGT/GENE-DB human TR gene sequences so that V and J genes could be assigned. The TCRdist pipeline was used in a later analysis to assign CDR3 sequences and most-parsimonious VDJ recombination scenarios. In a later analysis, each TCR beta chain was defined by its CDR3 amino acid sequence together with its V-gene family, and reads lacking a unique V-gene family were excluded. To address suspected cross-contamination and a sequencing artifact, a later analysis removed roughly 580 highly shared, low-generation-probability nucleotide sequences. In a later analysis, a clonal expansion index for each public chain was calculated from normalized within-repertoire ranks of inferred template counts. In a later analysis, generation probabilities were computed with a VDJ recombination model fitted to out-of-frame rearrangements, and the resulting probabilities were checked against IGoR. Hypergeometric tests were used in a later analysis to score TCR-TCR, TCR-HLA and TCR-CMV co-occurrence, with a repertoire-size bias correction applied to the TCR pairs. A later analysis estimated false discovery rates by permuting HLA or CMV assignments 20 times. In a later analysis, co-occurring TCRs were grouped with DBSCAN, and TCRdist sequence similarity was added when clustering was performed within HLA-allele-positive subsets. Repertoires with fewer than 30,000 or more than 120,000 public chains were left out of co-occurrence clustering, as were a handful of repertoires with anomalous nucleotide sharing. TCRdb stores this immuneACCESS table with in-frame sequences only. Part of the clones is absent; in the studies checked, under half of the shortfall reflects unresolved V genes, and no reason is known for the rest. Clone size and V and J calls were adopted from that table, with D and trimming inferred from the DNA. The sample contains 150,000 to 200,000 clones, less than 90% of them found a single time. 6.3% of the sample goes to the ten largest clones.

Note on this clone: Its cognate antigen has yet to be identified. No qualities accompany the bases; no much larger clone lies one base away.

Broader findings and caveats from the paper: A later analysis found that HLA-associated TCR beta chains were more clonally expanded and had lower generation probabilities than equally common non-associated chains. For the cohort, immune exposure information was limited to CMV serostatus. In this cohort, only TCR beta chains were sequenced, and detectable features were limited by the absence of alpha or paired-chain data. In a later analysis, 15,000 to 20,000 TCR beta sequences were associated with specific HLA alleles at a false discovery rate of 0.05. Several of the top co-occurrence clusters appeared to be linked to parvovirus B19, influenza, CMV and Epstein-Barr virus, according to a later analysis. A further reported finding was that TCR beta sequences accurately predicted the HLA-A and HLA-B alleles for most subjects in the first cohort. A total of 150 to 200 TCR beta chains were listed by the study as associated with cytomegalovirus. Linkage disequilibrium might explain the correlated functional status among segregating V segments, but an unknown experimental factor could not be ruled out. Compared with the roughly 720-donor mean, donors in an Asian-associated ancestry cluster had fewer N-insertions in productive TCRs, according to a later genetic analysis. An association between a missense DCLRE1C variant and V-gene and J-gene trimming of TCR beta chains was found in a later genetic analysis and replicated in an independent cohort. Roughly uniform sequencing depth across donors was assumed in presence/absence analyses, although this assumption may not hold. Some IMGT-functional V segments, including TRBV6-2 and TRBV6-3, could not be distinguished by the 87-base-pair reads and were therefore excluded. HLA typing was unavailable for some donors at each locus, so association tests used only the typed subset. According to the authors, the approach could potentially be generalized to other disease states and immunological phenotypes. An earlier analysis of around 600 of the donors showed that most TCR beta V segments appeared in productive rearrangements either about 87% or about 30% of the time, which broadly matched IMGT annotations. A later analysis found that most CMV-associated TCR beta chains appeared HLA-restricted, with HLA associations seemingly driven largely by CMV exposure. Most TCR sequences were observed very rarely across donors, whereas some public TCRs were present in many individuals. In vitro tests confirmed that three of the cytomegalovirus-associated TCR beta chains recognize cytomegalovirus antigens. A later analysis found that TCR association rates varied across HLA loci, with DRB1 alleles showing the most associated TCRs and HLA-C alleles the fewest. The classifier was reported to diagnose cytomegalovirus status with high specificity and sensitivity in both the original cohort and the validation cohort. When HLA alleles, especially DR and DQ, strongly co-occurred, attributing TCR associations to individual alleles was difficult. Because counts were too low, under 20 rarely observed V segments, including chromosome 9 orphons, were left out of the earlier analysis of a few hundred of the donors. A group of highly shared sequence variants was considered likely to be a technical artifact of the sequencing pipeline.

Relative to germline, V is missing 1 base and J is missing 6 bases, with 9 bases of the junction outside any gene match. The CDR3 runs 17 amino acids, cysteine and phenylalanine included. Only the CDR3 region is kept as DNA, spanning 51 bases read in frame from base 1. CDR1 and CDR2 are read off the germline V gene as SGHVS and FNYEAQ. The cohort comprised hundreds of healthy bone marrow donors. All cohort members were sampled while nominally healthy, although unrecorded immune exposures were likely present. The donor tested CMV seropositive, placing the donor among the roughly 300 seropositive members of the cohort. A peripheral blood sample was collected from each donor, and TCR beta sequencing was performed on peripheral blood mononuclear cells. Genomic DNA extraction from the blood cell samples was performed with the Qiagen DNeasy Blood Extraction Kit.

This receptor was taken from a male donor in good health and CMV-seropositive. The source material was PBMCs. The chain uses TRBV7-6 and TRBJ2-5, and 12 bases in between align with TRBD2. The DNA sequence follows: TGTGCCAGCAGCTTAGGGGCTAGCGGGAGGGCCTCGAAGACCCAGTACTTC. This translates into CASSLGASGRASKTQYF.